Listed below are T cell receptor beta chains from one sample, sequenced in a study of T cells expressing NK-cell markers. With the 5' RACE reads reprocessed, TCRdb shows one record per CDR3 protein and no DNA. This sample's clone table lists about 460,000 distinct CDR3 sequences. The sample was blood T cells: a sorted CD56 or NKG2C T cell subset, CD4+ or CD8+ T cells, or bulk PBMC T cells (not recorded which). The receptor source for this set is a woman between 50 and 59 years old in good health. Both conserved end residues are part of each CDR3.

TRBJ2-4 | TRBV5-1 | CASSLGQKEKNIQYF
TRBJ1-5 | TRBV4-1 | CASSQVQGVTQPQHF
TRBJ2-5 | TRBV10-3 | CASHGGAGQETQYF
TRBJ1-1 | TRBV3-1 | CASSQIMADTEAFF
TRBJ1-6 | TRBV11-2 | CASSLVPGGDSPLHF
TRBJ2-5 | TRBV27 | CASSPIMTGQETQYF
TRBJ2-2 | TRBV10-2 | CASTGTGTGELFF
TRBJ2-3 | TRBV27 | CASSLGRLAGNTDTQYF
TRBJ1-4 | TRBV28 | CASVRGARTNEKLFF
TRBJ2-2 | TRBV5-1 | CASSRVRSAGTGELFF
TRBJ2-3 | TRBV4-1 | CASSFQGRQAGGDTQYF
TRBJ2-1 | TRBV20-1 | CSARSGTANNEQFF
TRBJ1-2 | TRBV12-3/TRBV12-4 | CASSGTGDFDGYTF
TRBJ2-3 | TRBV20-1 | CSASPRDGPSSTDTQYF
TRBJ1-5 | TRBV6-5 | CASSYGPGNQPQHF
TRBJ2-7 | TRBV12-3/TRBV12-4 | CASGTGGVYEQYF
TRBJ2-2 | TRBV6-5 | CASGTTPLNTGELFF
TRBJ1-1 | TRBV12-3/TRBV12-4 | CASSLAYPEAFF
TRBJ2-1 | TRBV7-3 | CASSWTSGGEGNEQFF
TRBJ2-1 | TRBV5-1 | CASSLLGQAQPNNEQFF
TRBJ1-1 | TRBV19 | CASSILGNTEAFF
TRBJ1-4 | TRBV6-5 | CASSYGRGNEKLFF
TRBJ2-4 | TRBV6-1 | CASTGLGRGGVVAKNIQYF
TRBJ1-2 | TRBV19 | CASHPLGHYGYTF
TRBJ2-1 | TRBV10-3 | CATKEGLAGRSYNEQFF
TRBJ2-3 | TRBV7-2 | CASSIREFSDTQYF
TRBJ2-3 | TRBV6-6 | CASRPGLGQPDTQYF
TRBJ2-4 | TRBV5-4 | CASSSRQGRDIQYF
TRBJ1-1 | TRBV3-1 | CASSRAGQQPLNTEAFF
TRBJ1-2 | TRBV6-1 | CASSERETIYGYTF
TRBJ2-5 | TRBV7-8 | CASSLVGAGGPIWGPGEETQYF